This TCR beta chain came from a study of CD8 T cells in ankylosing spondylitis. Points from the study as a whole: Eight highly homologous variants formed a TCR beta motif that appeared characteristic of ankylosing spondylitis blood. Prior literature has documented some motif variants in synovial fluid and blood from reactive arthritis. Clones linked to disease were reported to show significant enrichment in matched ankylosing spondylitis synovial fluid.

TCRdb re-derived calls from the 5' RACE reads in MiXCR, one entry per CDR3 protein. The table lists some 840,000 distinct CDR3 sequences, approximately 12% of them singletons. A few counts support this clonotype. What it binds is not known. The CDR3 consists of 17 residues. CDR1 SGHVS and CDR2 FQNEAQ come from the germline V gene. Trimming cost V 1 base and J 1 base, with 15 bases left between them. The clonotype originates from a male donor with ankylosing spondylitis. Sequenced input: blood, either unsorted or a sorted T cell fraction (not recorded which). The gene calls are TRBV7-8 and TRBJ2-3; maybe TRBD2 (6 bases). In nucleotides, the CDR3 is TGTGCCAGCAGCTTAGGCCGGGGACTTAGGCGCACAGATACGCAGTATTTT. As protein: CASSLGRGLRRTDTQYF.